Reported below is one T cell receptor beta chain. Its antigen is still unknown. Noted time point: cycle 4 day 1 (C4D1), after less than seven weeks of nivolumab. Every patient experienced relapse after autologous stem cell transplantation, and brentuximab vedotin exposure varied. This entry is derived from a study of PD-1 blockade in classical Hodgkin lymphoma. Study overall: Patients in the cohort were put on intravenous nivolumab, 3 mg/kg every 2 weeks. Overall study results and limits: CD8+ TCR diversity did not rise significantly by C4D1, unlike CD4+. Exclusion was the outcome for patients who began nivolumab under 1 year after ASCT. Newly diagnosed patients reportedly trailed healthy donors in baseline TCR diversity.

The protocol was immunoSEQ multiplex PCR, while the TCRdb copy is restricted to in-frame clones and leaves out a portion. Of about 110,000 clones listed, roughly nine tenths are singletons. Sequencing was performed on peripheral blood mononuclear cells (PBMCs), taken before the fourth cycle of nivolumab. This clonotype originated in a human donor with classical Hodgkin lymphoma.

The DNA for the CDR3 is TGTGCCAGCAGCCAACAACCGCCCGGACAGCTACTTTACTACGAGCAGTACTTC. Residues: CASSQQPPGQLLYYEQYF. The chain combines TRBV14 with TRBJ2-7, with D possibly TRBD1 on 6 matching bases. CDR3 length: 18 residues. V lost 2 bases to trimming and J lost 3 bases, with 23 bases between them. Germline V gives CDR1 SGHDN, CDR2 FVKESK. Supplemented by reference TRBV14 and TRBJ2-7, the full variable domain reads EAGVTQFPSHSVIEKGQTVTLRCDPISGHDNLYWYRRVMGKEIKFLLHFVKESKQDESGMPNNRFLAERTGGTYSTLKVQPAELEDSGVYFCASSQQPPGQLLYYEQYFGPGTRLTVT.